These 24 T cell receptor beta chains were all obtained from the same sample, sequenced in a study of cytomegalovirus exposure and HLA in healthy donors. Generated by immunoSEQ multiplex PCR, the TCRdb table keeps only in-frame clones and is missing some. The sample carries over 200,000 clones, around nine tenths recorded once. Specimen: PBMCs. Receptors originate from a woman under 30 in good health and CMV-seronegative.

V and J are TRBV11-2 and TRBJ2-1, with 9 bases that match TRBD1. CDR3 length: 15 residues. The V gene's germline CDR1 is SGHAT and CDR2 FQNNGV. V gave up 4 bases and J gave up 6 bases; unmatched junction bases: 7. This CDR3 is CASSWVRDRVNEQFF. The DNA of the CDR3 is TGTGCCAGCAGCTGGGTCCGGGACAGGGTCAATGAGCAGTTCTTC.

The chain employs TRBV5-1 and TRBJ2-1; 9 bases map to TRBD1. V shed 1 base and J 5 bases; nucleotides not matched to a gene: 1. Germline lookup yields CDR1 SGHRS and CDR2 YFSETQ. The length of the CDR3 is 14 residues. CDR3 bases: TGCGCCAGCAGCTTGCGGGACAGGGACAATGAGCAGTTCTTC. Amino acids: CASSLRDRDNEQFF.

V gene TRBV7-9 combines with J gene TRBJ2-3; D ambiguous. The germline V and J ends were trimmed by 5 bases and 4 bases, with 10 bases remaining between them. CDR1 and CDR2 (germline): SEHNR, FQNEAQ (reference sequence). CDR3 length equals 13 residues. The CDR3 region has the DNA TGTGCCAGCAGCCCAGGTTCGCCAGATACGCAGTATTTT. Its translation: CASSPGSPDTQYF.

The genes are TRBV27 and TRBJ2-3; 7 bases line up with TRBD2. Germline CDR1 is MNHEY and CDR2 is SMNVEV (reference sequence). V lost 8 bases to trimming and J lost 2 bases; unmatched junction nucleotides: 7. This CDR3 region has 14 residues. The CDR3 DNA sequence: TGTGCCAGCTCCCCTAGCGGACCCACAGATACGCAGTATTTT. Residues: CASSPSGPTDTQYF.

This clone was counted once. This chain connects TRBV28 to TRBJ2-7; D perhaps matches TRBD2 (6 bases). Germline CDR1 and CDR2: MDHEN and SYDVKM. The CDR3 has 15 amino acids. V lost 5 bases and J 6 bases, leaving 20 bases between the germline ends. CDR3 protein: CASSPPQVPGGEQYF. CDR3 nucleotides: TGTGCCAGCAGTCCTCCTCAGGTCCCCGGGGGCGAGCAGTACTTC.

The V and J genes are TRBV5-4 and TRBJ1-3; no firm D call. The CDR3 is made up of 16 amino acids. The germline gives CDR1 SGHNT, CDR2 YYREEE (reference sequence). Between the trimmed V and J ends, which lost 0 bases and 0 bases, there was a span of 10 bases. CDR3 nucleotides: TGTGCCAGCAGCTTGGGACAATCTATCTCTGGAAACACCATATATTTT. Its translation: CASSLGQSISGNTIYF.

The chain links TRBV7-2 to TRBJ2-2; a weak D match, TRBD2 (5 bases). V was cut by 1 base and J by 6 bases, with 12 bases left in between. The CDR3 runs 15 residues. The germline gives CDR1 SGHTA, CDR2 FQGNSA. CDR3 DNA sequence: TGTGCCAGCAGCTTAGATTTGAGAGGGCCCGGGGAGCTGTTTTTT. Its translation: CASSLDLRGPGELFF.

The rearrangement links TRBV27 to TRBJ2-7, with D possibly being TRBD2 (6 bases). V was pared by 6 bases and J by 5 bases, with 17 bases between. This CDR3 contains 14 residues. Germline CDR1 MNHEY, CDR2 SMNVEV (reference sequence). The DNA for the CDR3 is TGTGCCAGCAGACCGGGATGGGGGGACCACGAGCAGTACTTC. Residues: CASRPGWGDHEQYF.

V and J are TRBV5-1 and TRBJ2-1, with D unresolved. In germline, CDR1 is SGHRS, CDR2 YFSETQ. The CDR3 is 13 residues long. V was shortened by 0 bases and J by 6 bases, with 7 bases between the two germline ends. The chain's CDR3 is CASSLDPSNEQFF. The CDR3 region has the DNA TGCGCCAGCAGCTTGGATCCCAGCAATGAGCAGTTCTTC.

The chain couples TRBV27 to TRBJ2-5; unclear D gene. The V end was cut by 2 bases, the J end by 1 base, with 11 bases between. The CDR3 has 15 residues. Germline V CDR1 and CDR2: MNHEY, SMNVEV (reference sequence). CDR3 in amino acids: CASSLLYLPQETQYF. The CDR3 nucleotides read TGTGCCAGCAGTTTACTATACCTGCCCCAAGAGACCCAGTACTTC.

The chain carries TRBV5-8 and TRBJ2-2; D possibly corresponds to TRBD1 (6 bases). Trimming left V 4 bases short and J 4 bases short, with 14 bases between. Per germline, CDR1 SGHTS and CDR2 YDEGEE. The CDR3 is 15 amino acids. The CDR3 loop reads CASSQGQPTTGELFF. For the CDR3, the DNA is TGTGCCAGCAGCCAAGGACAGCCCACCACCGGGGAGCTGTTTTTT.

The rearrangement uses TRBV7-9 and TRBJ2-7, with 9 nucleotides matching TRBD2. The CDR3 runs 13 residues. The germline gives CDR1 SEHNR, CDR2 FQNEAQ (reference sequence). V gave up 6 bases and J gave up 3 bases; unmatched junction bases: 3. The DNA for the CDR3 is TGTGCCAGCAGTTTTAGCGGGAGCTACGAGCAGTACTTC. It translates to CASSFSGSYEQYF. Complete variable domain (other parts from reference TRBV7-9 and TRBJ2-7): DTGVSQNPRHKITKRGQNVTFRCDPISEHNRLYWYRQTLGQGPEFLTYFQNEAQLEKSRLLSDRFSAERPKGSFSTLEIQRTEQGDSAMYLCASSFSGSYEQYFGPGTRLTVT.

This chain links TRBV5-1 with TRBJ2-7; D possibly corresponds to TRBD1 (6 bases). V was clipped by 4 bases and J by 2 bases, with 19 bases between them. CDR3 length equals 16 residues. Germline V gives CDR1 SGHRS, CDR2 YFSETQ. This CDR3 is CASSPDPGQLTYEQYF. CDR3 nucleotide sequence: TGCGCCAGCAGCCCCGACCCGGGACAACTAACCTACGAGCAGTACTTC.

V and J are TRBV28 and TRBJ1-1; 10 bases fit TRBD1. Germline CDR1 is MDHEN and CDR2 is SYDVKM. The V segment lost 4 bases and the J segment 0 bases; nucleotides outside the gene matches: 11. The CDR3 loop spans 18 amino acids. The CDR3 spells CASSSPWGTGDVNTEAFF. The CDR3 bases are TGTGCCAGCAGTTCTCCCTGGGGGACAGGGGACGTGAACACTGAAGCTTTCTTT. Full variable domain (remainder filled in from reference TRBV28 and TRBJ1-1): DVKVTQSSRYLVKRTGEKVFLECVQDMDHENMFWYRQDPGLGLRLIYFSYDVKMKEKGDIPEGYSVSREKKERFSLILESASTNQTSMYLCASSSPWGTGDVNTEAFFGQGTRLTVV.

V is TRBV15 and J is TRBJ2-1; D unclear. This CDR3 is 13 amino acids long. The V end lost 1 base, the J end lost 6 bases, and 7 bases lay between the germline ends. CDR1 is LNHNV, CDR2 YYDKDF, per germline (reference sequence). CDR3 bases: TGTGCCACCAGCAGAGTCACCGGCAATGAGCAGTTCTTC. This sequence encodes CATSRVTGNEQFF.

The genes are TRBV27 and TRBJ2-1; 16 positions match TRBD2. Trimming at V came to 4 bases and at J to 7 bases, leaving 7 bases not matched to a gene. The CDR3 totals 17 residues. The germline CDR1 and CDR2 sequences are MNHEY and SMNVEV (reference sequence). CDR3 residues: CASSSGTSGRAGNEQFF. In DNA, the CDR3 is TGTGCCAGCAGTTCCGGGACTAGCGGGAGGGCCGGAAATGAGCAGTTCTTC.

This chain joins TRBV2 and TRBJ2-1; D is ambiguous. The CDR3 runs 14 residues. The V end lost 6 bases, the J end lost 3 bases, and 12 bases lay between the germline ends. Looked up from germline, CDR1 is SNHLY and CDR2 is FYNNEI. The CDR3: CASSPRPGYNEQFF. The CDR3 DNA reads TGTGCCAGCAGCCCGCGGCCGGGCTACAATGAGCAGTTCTTC.

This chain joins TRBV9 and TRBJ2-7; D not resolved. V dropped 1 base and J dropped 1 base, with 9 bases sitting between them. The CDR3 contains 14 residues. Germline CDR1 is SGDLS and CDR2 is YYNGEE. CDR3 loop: CASSVRYNSYEQYF. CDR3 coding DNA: TGTGCCAGCAGCGTACGTTATAATTCCTACGAGCAGTACTTC.

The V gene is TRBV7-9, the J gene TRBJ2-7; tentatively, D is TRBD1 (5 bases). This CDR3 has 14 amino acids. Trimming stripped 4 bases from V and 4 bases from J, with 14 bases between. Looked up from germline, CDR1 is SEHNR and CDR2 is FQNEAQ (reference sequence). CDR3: CASSSPRAPYEQYF. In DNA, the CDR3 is TGTGCCAGCAGCTCCCCCAGGGCCCCGTACGAGCAGTACTTC. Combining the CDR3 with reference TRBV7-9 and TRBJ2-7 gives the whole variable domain DTGVSQNPRHKITKRGQNVTFRCDPISEHNRLYWYRQTLGQGPEFLTYFQNEAQLEKSRLLSDRFSAERPKGSFSTLEIQRTEQGDSAMYLCASSSPRAPYEQYFGPGTRLTVT.

The CDR3 sequence: CASRQAGRVPDTQYF. DNA of the CDR3: TGTGCCAGCAGACAAGCGGGACGGGTCCCAGATACGCAGTATTTT. The rearrangement links TRBV27 to TRBJ2-3; 7 bases map to TRBD2. The J segment lost 4 bases and the V segment lost 6 bases, leaving 10 bases of the junction unmatched. This CDR3 has 15 residues. CDR1 and CDR2 (germline): MNHEY, SMNVEV (reference sequence).

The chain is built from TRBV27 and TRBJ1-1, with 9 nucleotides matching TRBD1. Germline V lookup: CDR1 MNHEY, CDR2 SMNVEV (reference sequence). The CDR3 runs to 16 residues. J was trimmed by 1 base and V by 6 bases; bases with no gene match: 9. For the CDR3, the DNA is TGTGCCAGCAGCGGGACAGGGCCCATAGGGAACACTGAAGCTTTCTTT. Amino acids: CASSGTGPIGNTEAFF.

In DNA form, the CDR3 reads TGTGCCAGCAGTCCGCGGCGGGAGGGCTACGAGCAGTACTTC. Translation: CASSPRREGYEQYF. The chain has TRBV12-1 and TRBJ2-7; whether TRBD2, the table's D call, matches the DNA was not checked. TRBV12-1 is designated a pseudogene. The CDR3 consists of 14 residues.

CDR3 coding DNA: TGTGCCAGCAGCTCAGGTGATAGCACAGATACGCAGTATTTT. Translation: CASSSGDSTDTQYF. J is TRBJ2-3 and V is TRBV7-9, with unresolved D. CDR1 is SEHNR, CDR2 FQNEAQ, per germline (reference sequence). The CDR3 has 14 amino acids. The germline V and J ends were trimmed by 4 bases and 0 bases, with 8 bases remaining between them.

Written as DNA, the CDR3 is TGTGCCAGCAGCTTAGTGGACATTACCTACGAGCAGTACTTC. Protein sequence: CASSLVDITYEQYF. The chain carries TRBV7-8 and TRBJ2-7, with D possibly matching TRBD1 (5 bases). Deletions cut 1 base from V and 2 bases from J, with 9 bases between. The CDR3 is 14 residues long. Germline V gives CDR1 SGHVS, CDR2 FQNEAQ.